The clone carrying this TCR beta chain has just a few counts. This CDR3 comprises 14 residues. In germline, CDR1 is MNHNS, CDR2 SASEGT. With 5 bases removed from V and 3 bases from J, the gap between germline ends came to 13 bases. This record belongs to a study of Graves' ophthalmopathy and Graves' hyperthyroidism. Transcripts of RNA were the source for amplifying TCR beta CDR3 regions. An opening RT-PCR round employed HTBI primers and preceded a second-round multiplex PCR. Via MiXCR, TCRdb re-called the multiplex PCR reads, giving one row per CDR3 protein. This repertoire shows about 200,000 distinct CDR3 sequences, approximately 29% found once; its top ten account for 9.1%.

This clonotype was sampled from a man aged 50-60 years with Graves' ophthalmopathy. Material: peripheral blood. V is TRBV6-1 and J is TRBJ1-2, with unresolved D. DNA for the CDR3: TGTGCCAGCAGTCGTTCAGGATACGACTATGGCTACACCTTC. Residues: CASSRSGYDYGYTF.